The 8 T cell receptor beta chains reported below all come from one sample, sequenced in a study of T cells in narcolepsy. Clones were read by immunoSEQ multiplex PCR, and TCRdb kept only the in-frame ones, dropping some. The sample has about 35,000 clones, roughly 80% seen once. The sequencing input was memory (CD45RA-) CD4+ T cells from blood. These receptors all stem from a human donor in good health.

This chain joins TRBV4-2 and TRBJ2-6, with a weak D call TRBD1 (6 bases). This CDR3 contains 18 residues. CDR1 and CDR2 from the germline V gene are LGHNA and YNFKEQ. The ends were cut back, 1 base at V and 0 bases at J, with 13 bases in the middle. The CDR3 DNA sequence: TGTGCCAGCAGCCAAGGGGCAGGGGAAAGCTCTGGGGCCAACGTCCTGACTTTC. This encodes CASSQGAGESSGANVLTF.

V and J are TRBV7-3 and TRBJ2-5, with D perhaps matching TRBD1 (5 bases). V lost 2 bases and J 7 bases, leaving 14 bases between the germline ends. This CDR3 is built from 14 residues. Germline-derived CDR1 and CDR2 are SGHTA and FQGTGA. CDR3 nucleotide sequence: TGTGCCAGCAGCTTAGACAAGGGGCCAGGGACCCAGTACTTC. It encodes CASSLDKGPGTQYF.

This chain links TRBV7-3 with TRBJ2-1, with D tentatively TRBD2 (6 bases). V dropped 5 bases and J dropped 1 base, with 15 bases sitting between them. The CDR3 length is 16 residues. The germline V gene has CDR1 SGHTA and CDR2 FQGTGA. CDR3 bases: TGTGCCAGCAGCCCTTATGGCGGGGCGTCCTACAATGAGCAGTTCTTC. As protein: CASSPYGGASYNEQFF. The whole variable domain, remainder taken from reference TRBV7-3 and TRBJ2-1, is GAGVSQTPSNKVTEKGKYVELRCDPISGHTALYWYRQSLGQGPEFLIYFQGTGAADDSGLPNDRFFAVRPEGSVSTLKIQRTERGDSAVYLCASSPYGGASYNEQFFGPGTRLTVL.

The table lists this clone with a count of one. The chain employs TRBV7-9 and TRBJ1-4; 8 bases line up with TRBD1. CDR3 length: 14 amino acids. Trimming cost V 5 bases and J 8 bases; bases outside gene matches: 7. The germline CDR1 and CDR2 sequences are SEHNR and FQNEAQ (reference sequence). CDR3 in amino acids: CASSHRDRNEKLFF. DNA of the CDR3: TGTGCCAGCAGCCACCGGGACAGGAACGAAAAACTGTTTTTT.

The chain links TRBV19 to TRBJ2-1; D is unresolved. V was shortened by 5 bases and J by 2 bases, with 13 bases between the two germline ends. The CDR3 has 15 residues. In germline, CDR1 is LNHDA, CDR2 SQIVND (reference sequence). CDR3 amino acids: CASSSRLQPYNEQFF. The CDR3 DNA follows: TGTGCCAGTAGTTCTCGCCTGCAACCCTACAATGAGCAGTTCTTC.

V usage is TRBV6-1 and J usage is TRBJ2-1; 9 bases are a match to TRBD2. Trimming at V came to 7 bases and at J to 2 bases, leaving 6 bases not matched to a gene. The V gene's germline CDR1 is MNHNS and CDR2 SASEGT. The CDR3 is 15 amino acids. The CDR3, as DNA: TGTGCCAGCAAGCTAGCGGGGCTTACCTACAATGAGCAGTTCTTC. As protein: CASKLAGLTYNEQFF.

This clone occurred a few times. The chain combines TRBV5-4 with TRBJ2-5; D gene uncertain. This CDR3 region has 14 residues. The germline gives CDR1 SGHNT, CDR2 YYREEE (reference sequence). Trimming took 9 bases from V and 5 from J, leaving 20 bases between them. The DNA for the CDR3 is TGTGCCACCCAAAGCGAGGTCAGCGCGGAGACCCAGTACTTC. It specifies CATQSEVSAETQYF.

V and J are TRBV7-9 and TRBJ1-5, with 7 bases fitting TRBD1. The length of the CDR3 is 19 residues. Germline loops: CDR1 SEHNR, CDR2 FQNEAQ (reference sequence). V shed 4 bases, J shed 0 bases, and the junction held 15 bases outside the gene matches. CDR3 sequence reads: CASSSLTGRGANSNQPQHF. The CDR3, as DNA: TGTGCCAGCAGCTCTCTGACAGGGAGGGGGGCCAATAGCAATCAGCCCCAGCATTTT. Supplemented by reference TRBV7-9 and TRBJ1-5, the full variable domain reads DTGVSQNPRHKITKRGQNVTFRCDPISEHNRLYWYRQTLGQGPEFLTYFQNEAQLEKSRLLSDRFSAERPKGSFSTLEIQRTEQGDSAMYLCASSSLTGRGANSNQPQHFGDGTRLSIL.